This T cell receptor beta chain derives from a study of cytomegalovirus exposure and HLA in healthy donors (dated by TCRdb to about 2017). For context, the study as a whole: In an earlier analysis of 550 to 750 of the donors, 250 to 350 Gb of sequence data and 100 million or so unique TCR beta sequences from about 190 million T cells were reported. Donor age, sex, ethnicity and CMV serostatus were compiled alongside the repertoire data. Typing coverage varied by locus: roughly 629-630 donors for A, B, C, DRB1 and DQB1; approximately 560 for DQA1; approximately 570 for DPA1; around 490 for DPB1. A later analysis re-analyzed previously published TCR beta repertoires from 550 to 700 donors and added high-resolution HLA genotyping to study TCR occurrence patterns. An earlier analysis of about 620 of the donors applied high-throughput TCR beta sequencing to assess whether each TCR beta V gene segment acted as functional or pseudogenic. The study aimed to test whether cataloging public T cell receptors could reveal signatures of past pathogen exposure. Among around 400 genotyped donors of the cohort, an average of about 220,000 unique TCR beta nucleotide sequences was sequenced per donor, of which about 19% were non-productive. Rather than using new phenotypic data, the later analysis identified candidate immune exposures from TCR beta sequences and from how often those sequences occurred across donors. The study profiled the T cell repertoires of hundreds of subjects by immunosequencing and related them to cytomegalovirus serostatus. HLA typing included class I and class II loci at four-digit resolution. To predict cytomegalovirus infection status, the study brought together high-throughput TCR immunosequencing, statistical association of individual TCRs with disease status, and machine learning. Around 320 gigabases of sequencing data and 80 million or so unique TCR sequences were included in an early release covering 550 to 800 HLA-typed donors. Among the approximately 420 genotyped donors, 75% to 90% belonged to the genetic ancestry cluster associated with self-reported Caucasian donors. All discovery cohort repertoires had been generated using a single sequencing platform. A separate validation cohort of more than 100 different subjects was used in addition to the 666-subject first cohort. Genome-wide SNP genotypes for about 65% of the roughly 670 donors were used in a later genetic analysis, which treated that subset as a discovery cohort. About 5 DR-DQ haplotypes were handled as single units for association and clustering, since linkage in the cohort was strong. Broader findings and caveats from the paper: A later genetic analysis associated a missense DCLRE1C variant with V-gene and J-gene trimming of TCR beta chains, and an independent cohort replicated the association. Because HLA typing was missing for some donors at each locus, association tests included only the typed subset. In a later genetic analysis, fewer N-insertions in productive TCRs were reported among donors in an Asian-associated ancestry cluster than the 666-donor mean. Immune exposure information for the cohort was limited to CMV serostatus. In an earlier analysis of about 550 of the donors, most TCR beta V segments were observed in productive rearrangements about 87% or about 30% of the time, broadly matching IMGT annotations. A later analysis found that HLA-associated TCR beta chains were more clonally expanded and had lower generation probabilities than equally common non-associated chains. It was suggested by the authors that the approach could potentially be generalized to other disease states and immunological phenotypes. At a false discovery rate of 0.05, a later analysis linked some 18,000 TCR beta sequences to specific HLA alleles. Assigning TCR associations to individual alleles was difficult when HLA alleles, especially DR and DQ, strongly co-occurred. The classifier was reported to diagnose cytomegalovirus status with high specificity and sensitivity in both the original and validation cohorts. Because the 87-base-pair reads could not distinguish some IMGT-functional V segments, including TRBV6-2 and TRBV6-3, those segments were excluded. In the study, some 160 TCR beta chains were listed as associated with cytomegalovirus. A cluster of highly shared sequence variants was judged likely to represent a technical artifact of the sequencing pipeline. Seventeen rarely observed V segments, including chromosome 9 orphons, were excluded from the earlier analysis of several hundred of the donors because counts were too low. A further reported finding was that TCR beta sequences accurately predicted the HLA-A and HLA-B alleles for most subjects in the first cohort. In vitro tests confirmed that a few of the cytomegalovirus-associated TCR beta chains recognize cytomegalovirus antigens. Correlated functional status among segregating V segments might reflect linkage disequilibrium, but an unknown experimental factor could not be ruled out. A later analysis reported that several top co-occurrence clusters appeared linked to parvovirus B19, influenza, CMV and Epstein-Barr virus. The cohort was sequenced for TCR beta chains only, and without alpha or paired-chain data the features that could be detected were limited. A later analysis found that TCR association rates varied across HLA loci, with DRB1 alleles showing the most associated TCRs and HLA-C alleles the fewest. In a later analysis, most CMV-associated TCR beta chains were found to appear HLA-restricted, with HLA associations seemingly driven largely by CMV exposure. Roughly uniform sequencing depth across donors was assumed in presence/absence analyses, although this assumption may not hold. Most TCR sequences were seen in very few donors, while some public TCRs were found in many individuals.

The library was made by the immunoSEQ multiplex PCR assay. For the multiplex PCR, a mixture combining 60 forward primers for TCR Vbeta segments and 13 reverse primers for TCR Jbeta segments was used. Amplification of the CDR3 region of rearranged TCR beta genes was performed with a multiplex PCR assay on genomic DNA. Amplified TCR beta libraries were sequenced as 87-base-pair reads on the Illumina HiSeq System. As for the authors' bioinformatics: A later analysis tallied roughly 76 million unique TCR beta chains across the 640 or so repertoires, and some 10 million of those chains were shared by two or more donors. A nearest-neighbor algorithm error-corrected the raw reads and collapsed the reads into unique sequences, merging closely related sequences to remove PCR and sequencing errors. Alignment of CDR3 sequences to IMGT reference sequences was used to assign V, D and J gene segments. For a sequence to be retained, a match of at least six nucleotides was required to both a V gene segment and a J gene segment. A rearrangement counted as productive if the CDR3 had no stop codons and remained in frame with V and J, and every other rearrangement counted as non-productive. Following IMGT convention, CDR3 was defined as the stretch from the second conserved V-encoded cysteine up to the conserved J-encoded phenylalanine. The earlier analysis of fewer than 700 of the donors excluded sequences that lacked an unambiguous match to a single V gene segment. An earlier analysis of several hundred of the donors called V segments functional above 56.7% productive rearrangements and segregating when the between-donor standard deviation exceeded 5%. To diagnose cytomegalovirus status from the catalog of TCR beta chain sequences, a statistical classification framework was built. V and J gene assignment, in a later analysis, came from comparing TCR nucleotide sequences with IMGT/GENE-DB human TR gene sequences. Using the TCRdist pipeline, a later analysis assigned CDR3 sequences along with most-parsimonious VDJ recombination scenarios. In a later analysis, each TCR beta chain was defined by its CDR3 amino acid sequence together with its V-gene family, and reads without a unique V-gene family were excluded. To address suspected cross-contamination and a sequencing artifact, a later analysis removed around 590 highly shared, low-generation-probability nucleotide sequences. A later analysis calculated a clonal expansion index for each public chain from normalized within-repertoire ranks of inferred template counts. In a later analysis, generation probabilities were computed with a VDJ recombination model fitted to out-of-frame rearrangements, and the resulting probabilities were checked against IGoR. Hypergeometric tests were used in a later analysis to score TCR-TCR, TCR-HLA and TCR-CMV co-occurrence, with a repertoire-size bias correction applied to the TCR pairs. In a later analysis, false discovery rates were estimated by permuting HLA or CMV assignments 20 times. In a later analysis, co-occurring TCRs were grouped using DBSCAN, with TCRdist sequence similarity added in when clustering inside HLA-allele-positive subsets. Repertoires with fewer than 30,000 or more than 120,000 public chains, plus five repertoires with anomalous nucleotide sharing, were excluded from co-occurrence clustering. In its TCRdb copy, this immuneACCESS table keeps in-frame sequences only and misses some clones. Where compared with another copy, unresolved V genes explain less than half of these, and the others have no known cause. The D gene and trimming were derived from the DNA, and the V and J assignments and clone size from that table. Across this sample there are around 75,000 clones, with around 78% seen only once. Clones ranked in the top ten supply 3% to 3.5% of the sample.

The cohort consisted of 666 healthy bone marrow donors. All cohort members were sampled while nominally healthy, although unrecorded immune exposures were likely present. The donor was CMV seronegative and was included in the group of under 450 seronegative cohort members. A peripheral blood sample was collected from each donor, and TCR beta sequencing was performed on peripheral blood mononuclear cells. Genomic DNA was extracted from the blood cell samples with the Qiagen DNeasy Blood Extraction Kit. A remark on this clone: Its binding antigen is unknown. The junction departs from germline at one end; a sequencing error may be responsible.

From the cysteine through the phenylalanine, the CDR3 covers 14 amino acids. Only CDR3 DNA is held: 42 bases, read in frame from base 1. Based on the germline V gene (reference sequence), the CDR1 and CDR2 sequences are SEHNR and FQNEAQ. The chain is made from TRBV7-9 and TRBJ1-2, with 7 bases in between that match TRBD1. The origin of this receptor is a man between 35 and 55 years old in good health and CMV-seronegative. Material for sequencing was PBMCs. The nucleotide sequence reads TGTGCCAGCAGCCTCAAGCAGGGGGGTAATGGCTACCCCTTC. Its product reads: CASSLKQGGNGYPF.